This TCR beta chain comes out of a study of chemoradiotherapy in HPV16-positive cancers. Trimming cost V 6 bases and J 5 bases, with 10 bases left between them. The CDR3 is 11 amino acids. CDR1 and CDR2 from the germline V gene are DFQATT and SNEGSKA (reference sequence). Clones were sequenced by immunoSEQ multiplex PCR, and TCRdb holds only the in-frame ones, with some missing. Of about 24,000 clones in the sample, about 88% are singletons; the top ten hold 4.5%. Study-level findings and limits: Candidate HPV-specific clones and E7-related TCR motifs grew in tumor during treatment.

Details on this clone: Its antigen is unidentified.

This receptor was obtained from a human donor with HPV-associated anogenital cancer. Sequenced here: blood, sampled from a patient who underwent chemoradiotherapy. The J gene is TRBJ2-5, the V gene TRBV20-1; D is uncertain. CDR3 sequence reads: CSAHLGETQYF. In DNA, the CDR3 is TGCAGTGCCCACCTTGGGGAGACCCAGTACTTC.